This TCR beta chain was captured by sequencing in a study of blood T cell repertoires in COVID-19. TCRdb keeps only in-frame clones here, not all; method: immunoSEQ multiplex PCR. The sample includes a few hundred thousand clones, 65% to 85% of them seen just once. The CDR3 runs to 17 residues. Germline CDR1 reads LGHDT; CDR2 reads YNNKEL (reference sequence). The junction had 8 bases not matched to a gene; V was cut back by 4 bases and J by 0 bases. The chain links TRBV3-1 (or the pseudogene TRBV3-2) to TRBJ2-3; TRBD2 agrees at 9 bases. Sequenced input: PBMCs or T cells enriched from blood (not recorded which). The TCR was taken from a middle-aged woman who had recovered from COVID-19. The CDR3 is CASSPNLAGASTDTQYF. CDR3 in DNA: TGTGCCAGCAGCCCAAACTTAGCGGGGGCTAGCACAGATACGCAGTATTTT.